This T cell receptor (beta chain) was retrieved from a study of graft-versus-host responses after intestinal transplantation. Study-wide background: Anti-thymocyte globulin was used for induction in all recipients, who then took tacrolimus and steroids for 2 to 4 years. Study-level points and caveats: Patients with graft-donor T cell macrochimerism had high graft-versus-host to host-versus-graft clonal ratios in allografts.

The protocol was immunoSEQ multiplex PCR, while the TCRdb copy is restricted to in-frame clones and leaves out a portion. The table lists 62,000 or so clones, 90% of them singletons. The ends lost 2 bases at V and 1 base at J; junction bases unmatched: 1. There are 15 residues in the CDR3. Per the germline V gene, CDR1 is MNHEY and CDR2 is SVGAGI. Details on this clone: Its antigen is still unknown. Other DNA sequences within the sample encode an identical CDR3.

The chain links TRBV6-5 to TRBJ2-7; 11 bases are a match to TRBD2. The sequence was collected from a human donor who was the organ donor for an intestinal transplant. Sequences were derived from unstimulated CD8+ T cells sorted from spleen or lymph node cells, sampled before transplant. The CDR3 sequence is CASSYGTSGSYEQYF. The DNA for the CDR3 is TGTGCCAGCAGTTACGGGACTAGCGGTTCCTACGAGCAGTACTTC.